Detailed here is one TCR beta chain. The antigen is unknown. The V gene's germline CDR1 is KGHSH and CDR2 LQKENI. The CDR3 spans 18 residues. V dropped 6 bases and J dropped 0; count of bases not matched to a gene: 8. PCR involved 60 Vbeta and 13 Jbeta primers. The data were produced by immunoSEQ multiplex PCR, yet TCRdb's version contains in-frame clones alone and is incomplete. Across roughly 100,000 clones, the top ten clones capture 3.5% of the sample. The sample comes from a study of cytomegalovirus exposure and HLA in healthy donors. Regarding the study as a whole: Upon later analysis, TCR association rates were observed to vary by HLA locus, being highest for DRB1 and lowest for HLA-C. Later work found most CMV-associated TCR beta chains apparently HLA-restricted.

What was sequenced was PBMCs. The receptor was derived from a man in his forties in good health and CMV-seronegative. V and J are TRBV18 and TRBJ2-2; 12 bases fit TRBD2. The DNA of the CDR3 is TGTGCCAGCTCCCTGCTAGCGGGAGGGCCTGCGAACACCGGGGAGCTGTTTTTT. Its translation: CASSLLAGGPANTGELFF. Drawing the rest from reference TRBV18 and TRBJ2-2, the complete variable domain is NAGVMQNPRHLVRRRGQEARLRCSPMKGHSHVYWYRQLPEEGLKFMVYLQKENIIDESGMPKERFSAEFPKEGPSILRIQQVVRGDSAAYFCASSLLAGGPANTGELFFGEGSRLTVL.